The TCR beta chain described here comes from a study of somatic mutations in cytotoxic T cells in rheumatoid arthritis (dated by TCRdb to about 2017). About the study as a whole: Some V beta antibody-stained T-cell populations were flow-sorted on a FACSAria II or Sony SH800 at nearly 100% purity, and sorted V beta1+ cells also underwent TCRB sequencing. Whether expanded CD8+ T-cell clones in untreated, newly diagnosed rheumatoid arthritis carry somatic mutations was the study question, and clonality was characterized with TCRB deep sequencing. A total of roughly 60 rheumatoid arthritis patients and approximately 21 healthy controls underwent TCRB deep sequencing. Patients and controls did not essentially differ in median age, which was nearly identical between the groups. What the work shows at the level of the full study, not this receptor alone: The finding that TRBV07 was slightly underrepresented in patients was left unadjusted for multiple comparisons. CD8+ T-cell clonality did not differ significantly between rheumatoid arthritis patients and age-matched healthy controls. In about an eighth of the roughly 60 patients, more than 20% of CD8+ cells belonged to the largest CD8+ clone, while several identical CD8+ TCRB sequences were shared between blood and synovial fluid. CD8+ clonality increased with age in patients (Spearman r ≈ 0.5) but not in healthy controls. Viral specificity could not be ruled out by absence from virus-specific databases, and the antigen targets of the expanded CD8+ clones remained unknown.

The approximately 21 healthy controls were blood donors whose buffy coats were used; they had a median age of approximately 61 years (range roughly 21-80), and over 50% were female. CD4+ and CD8+ cells were isolated by positive magnetic bead selection on an AutoMACS, and purity was checked by flow cytometry. Peripheral blood mononuclear cells were isolated by Ficoll-Paque PLUS density gradient separation. Using Nucleospin Tissue or Tissue XS kits, DNA was extracted from CD4-enriched, CD8-enriched or PBMC samples, with quantification by a Qubit 2.0 fluorometer. The CDR3 starts with the cysteine, ends with the phenylalanine, and has 13 residues. Of all the DNA, just the CDR3 is kept, 39 bases in frame from base 1. V sheds 1 base and J sheds 3 bases, leaving 7 bases between their ends. In the germline V gene, CDR1 corresponds to SGHAT and CDR2 to FQNNGV. Details on this clone: The clone's antigen remains unknown. Per-nucleotide qualities are absent, and no much larger clonotype sits a single base away.

The immunoSEQ assay was applied to genomic DNA for TCRB CDR3 sequencing. As for how the authors treated the data: Nothing other than productive TCRB rearrangements was included in the analyses. Defining a clone by its unique TCRB CDR3 sequence, the study calculated clonality as a productive clonality index derived from Shannon entropy. To calculate repertoire overlap between two samples, the template counts of each clone were considered relative to each sample's total templates. A correlation with a Spearman r of approximately 0.58 was found between V-gene usage by flow cytometry and V-gene usage by TCRB sequencing. TCRdb took this table from immuneACCESS and kept in-frame rearrangements with V and J called. Such tables lack part of the clones; where checked against another copy, unresolved V genes explain under half of the gap, and the rest is unexplained. V and J calls and clone size are copied from that table; D and trimming were computed from the DNA. This sample is represented by 6,500 to 10,000 clones; roughly 80% of them were singletons. About 36% of the sample is in the top ten clones.

Rearrangement joined TRBV11-2 to TRBJ2-7, and TRBD1 may be the D gene, going by 5 matching bases. The origin of this receptor is a woman between 45 and 65 years old in good health. Sequenced sample: CD8+ T cells sorted from blood. The bases read TGTGCCAGCAGCTTAGGGACAAACTACGAGCAGTACTTC. Translated, it reads CASSLGTNYEQYF.